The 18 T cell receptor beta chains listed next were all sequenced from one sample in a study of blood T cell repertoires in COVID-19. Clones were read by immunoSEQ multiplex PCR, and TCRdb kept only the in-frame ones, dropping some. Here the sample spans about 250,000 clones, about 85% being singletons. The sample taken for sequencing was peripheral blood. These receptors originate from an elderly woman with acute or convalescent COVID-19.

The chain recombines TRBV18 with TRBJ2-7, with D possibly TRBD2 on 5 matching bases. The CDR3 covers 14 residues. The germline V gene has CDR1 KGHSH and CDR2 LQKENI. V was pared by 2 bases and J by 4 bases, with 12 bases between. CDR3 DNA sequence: TGTGCCAGCTCACCAGATGGCGGAGGATACGAGCAGTACTTC. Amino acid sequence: CASSPDGGGYEQYF.

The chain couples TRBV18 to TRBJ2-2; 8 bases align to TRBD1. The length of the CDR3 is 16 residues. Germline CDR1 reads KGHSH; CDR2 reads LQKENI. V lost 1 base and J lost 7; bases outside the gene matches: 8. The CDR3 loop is CASSPRPTGEGGELFF. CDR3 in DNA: TGTGCCAGCTCACCACGTCCGACAGGGGAAGGCGGGGAGCTGTTTTTT. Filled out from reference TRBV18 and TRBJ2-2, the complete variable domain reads NAGVMQNPRHLVRRRGQEARLRCSPMKGHSHVYWYRQLPEEGLKFMVYLQKENIIDESGMPKERFSAEFPKEGPSILRIQQVVRGDSAAYFCASSPRPTGEGGELFFGEGSRLTVL.

Here the CDR3 DNA reads TGTGCCAGCAGGTCCCGAAGCGGCGGATTCCAAGAGACCCAGTACTTC. It yields the protein CASRSRSGGFQETQYF. The V and J genes are TRBV2 and TRBJ2-5, with a possible D match to TRBD2 (5 bases). The germline V gene encodes CDR1 SNHLY and CDR2 FYNNEI. V lost 6 bases and J lost 1, with 18 bases in between. The CDR3 runs to 16 residues. Complete variable domain (other parts from reference TRBV2 and TRBJ2-5): EPEVTQTPSHQVTQMGQEVILRCVPISNHLYFYWYRQILGQKVEFLVSFYNNEISEKSEIFDDQFSVERPDGSNFTLKIRSTKLEDSAMYFCASRSRSGGFQETQYFGPGTRLLVL.

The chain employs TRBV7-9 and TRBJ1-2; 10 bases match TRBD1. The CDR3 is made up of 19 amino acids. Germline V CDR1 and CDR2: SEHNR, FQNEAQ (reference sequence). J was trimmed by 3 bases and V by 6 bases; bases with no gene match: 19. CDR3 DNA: TGTGCCAGCAGAATCTTGCGAAAAGACAGGGGGCTCCTGGACTATGGCTACACCTTC. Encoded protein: CASRILRKDRGLLDYGYTF. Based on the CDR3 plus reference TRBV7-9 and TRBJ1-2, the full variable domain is DTGVSQNPRHKITKRGQNVTFRCDPISEHNRLYWYRQTLGQGPEFLTYFQNEAQLEKSRLLSDRFSAERPKGSFSTLEIQRTEQGDSAMYLCASRILRKDRGLLDYGYTFGSGTRLTVV.

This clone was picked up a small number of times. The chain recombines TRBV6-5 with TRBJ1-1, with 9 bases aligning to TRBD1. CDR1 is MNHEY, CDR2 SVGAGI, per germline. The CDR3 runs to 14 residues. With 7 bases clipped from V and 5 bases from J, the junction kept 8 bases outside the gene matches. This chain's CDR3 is CASNLQGAGTEAFF. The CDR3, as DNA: TGTGCCAGCAATCTACAGGGGGCAGGAACTGAAGCTTTCTTT.

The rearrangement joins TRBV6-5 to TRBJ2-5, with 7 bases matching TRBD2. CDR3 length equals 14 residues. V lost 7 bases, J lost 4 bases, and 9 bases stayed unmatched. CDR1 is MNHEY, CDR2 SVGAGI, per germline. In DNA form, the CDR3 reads TGTGCCAGCACGGTGGGGGAGGGAAGAGAGACCCAGTACTTC. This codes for CASTVGEGRETQYF.

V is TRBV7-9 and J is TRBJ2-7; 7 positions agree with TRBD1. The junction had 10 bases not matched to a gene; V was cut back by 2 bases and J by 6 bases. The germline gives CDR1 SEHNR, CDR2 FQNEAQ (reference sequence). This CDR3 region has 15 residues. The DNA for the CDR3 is TGTGCCAGCAGCTTATCCACAGGGGTGAAGGGCGAGCAGTACTTC. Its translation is CASSLSTGVKGEQYF.

The CDR3 sequence is CASSPGGGHLGYTF. DNA for the CDR3: TGTGCCAGCAGCCCCGGGGGGGGCCATCTAGGCTACACCTTC. This sequence joins TRBV7-6 and TRBJ1-2; D might be TRBD1 (6 bases). Trimming stripped 5 bases from V and 8 bases from J, with 18 bases between. CDR3 size: 14 residues. CDR1 SGHVS and CDR2 FNYEAQ come from the germline V gene. Based on the CDR3 plus reference TRBV7-6 and TRBJ1-2, the full variable domain is GAGVSQSPRYKVTKRGQDVALRCDPISGHVSLYWYRQALGQGPEFLTYFNYEAQQDKSGLPNDRFSAERPEGSISTLTIQRTEQRDSAMYRCASSPGGGHLGYTFGSGTRLTVV.

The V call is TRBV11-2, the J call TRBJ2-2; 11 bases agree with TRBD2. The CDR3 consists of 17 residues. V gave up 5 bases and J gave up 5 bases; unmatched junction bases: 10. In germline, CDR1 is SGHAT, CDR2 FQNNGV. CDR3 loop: CASSPRLAGRGTGELFF. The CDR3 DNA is TGTGCCAGCAGCCCTCGACTAGCGGGGCGTGGTACCGGGGAGCTGTTTTTT.

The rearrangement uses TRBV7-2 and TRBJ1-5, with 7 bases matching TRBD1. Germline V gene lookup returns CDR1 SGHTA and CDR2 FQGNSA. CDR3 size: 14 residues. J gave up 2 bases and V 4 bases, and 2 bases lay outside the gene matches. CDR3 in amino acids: CASSSTGGNQPQHF. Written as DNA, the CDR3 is TGTGCCAGCAGCTCAACAGGGGGCAATCAGCCCCAGCATTTT.

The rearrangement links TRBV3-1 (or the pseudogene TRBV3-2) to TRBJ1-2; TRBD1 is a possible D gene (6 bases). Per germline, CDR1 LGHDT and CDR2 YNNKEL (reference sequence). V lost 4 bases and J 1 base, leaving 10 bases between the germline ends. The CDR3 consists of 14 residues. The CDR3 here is CASSRRDINYGYTF. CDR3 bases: TGTGCCAGCAGCCGCCGGGACATTAACTATGGCTACACCTTC.

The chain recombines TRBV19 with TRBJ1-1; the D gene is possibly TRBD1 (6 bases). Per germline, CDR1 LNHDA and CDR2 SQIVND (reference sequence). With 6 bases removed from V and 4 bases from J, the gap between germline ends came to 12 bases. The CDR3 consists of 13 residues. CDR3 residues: CASRAGAGTEAFF. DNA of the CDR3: TGTGCCAGTAGAGCGGGGGCAGGCACTGAAGCTTTCTTT.

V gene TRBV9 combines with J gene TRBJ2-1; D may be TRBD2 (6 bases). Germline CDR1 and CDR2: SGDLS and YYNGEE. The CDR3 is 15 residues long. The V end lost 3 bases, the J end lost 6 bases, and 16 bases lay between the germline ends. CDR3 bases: TGTGCCAGCAGCGCCTCTAGCGTAACTTTCAATGAGCAGTTCTTC. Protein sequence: CASSASSVTFNEQFF.

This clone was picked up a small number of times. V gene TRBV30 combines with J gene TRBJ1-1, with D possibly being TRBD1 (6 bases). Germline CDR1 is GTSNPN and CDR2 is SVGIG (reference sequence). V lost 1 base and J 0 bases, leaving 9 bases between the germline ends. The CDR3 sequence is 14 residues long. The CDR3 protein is CAWSAGTLNTEAFF. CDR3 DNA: TGTGCCTGGAGTGCTGGGACACTGAACACTGAAGCTTTCTTT.

Written as DNA, the CDR3 is TGTGCCAGCACTTTTGGGTCGGCAGGCCTAGCTTTCTTT. Its translation is CASTFGSAGLAFF. The chain is built from TRBV6-5 and TRBJ1-1; D uncertain. V was shortened by 7 bases and J by 10 bases, with 19 bases between the two germline ends. This CDR3 has 13 amino acids. CDR1 MNHEY and CDR2 SVGAGI come from the germline V gene.

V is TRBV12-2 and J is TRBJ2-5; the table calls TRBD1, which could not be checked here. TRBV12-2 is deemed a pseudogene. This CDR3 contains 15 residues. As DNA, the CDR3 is TGTGCAAGTCGCTTAAAGACAGGGTTGAAAGAGACCCAGTACTTC. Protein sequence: CASRLKTGLKETQYF.

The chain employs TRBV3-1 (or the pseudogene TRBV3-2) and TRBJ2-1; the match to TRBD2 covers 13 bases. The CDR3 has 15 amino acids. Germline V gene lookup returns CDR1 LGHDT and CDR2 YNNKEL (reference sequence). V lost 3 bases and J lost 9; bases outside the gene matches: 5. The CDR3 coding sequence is TGTGCCAGCAGCCAGGGGGGACTAGCGGGATTTGAGCAGTTCTTC. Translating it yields CASSQGGLAGFEQFF.

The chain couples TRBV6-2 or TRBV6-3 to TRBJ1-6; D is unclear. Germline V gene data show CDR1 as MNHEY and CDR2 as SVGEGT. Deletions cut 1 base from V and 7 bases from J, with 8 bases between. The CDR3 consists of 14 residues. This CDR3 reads CASSYLQINSPLHF. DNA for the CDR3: TGTGCCAGCAGTTACTTACAGATCAATTCACCCCTCCACTTT.